This is a list of T cell receptor beta chains from one sample in a study of early T cells in non-severe SARS-CoV-2 infection. Each CDR3 protein is one row after TCRdb ran MiXCR on the 5' RACE reads. The sample includes tens of thousands of distinct CDR3 sequences, 4% to 5.5% seen only once; the top ten take roughly 20%. Input material: whole blood. Receptors were obtained from an adult who was a healthcare worker with PCR-confirmed SARS-CoV-2 infection or an uninfected control (not recorded which). Both conserved end residues are part of each CDR3. Each record gives: clone size, J gene, V gene, D gene, CDR3 protein, CDR3 DNA. A D gene is named only where the DNA matches it firmly. Size tells how often a clone was seen (once, few, many) or the class of an expanded clone, and some rows leave it out.

size: many; J: TRBJ2-3; V: TRBV5-1; D: TRBD1; CDR3: CASSLGQPGGRSADTQYF; DNA: TGCGCCAGCAGCTTGGGACAACCAGGGGGAAGGAGCGCAGATACGCAGTATTTT
size: many; J: TRBJ2-3; V: TRBV13; D: -; CDR3: CASSLPLTESQYF; DNA: TGTGCCAGCAGCTTACCCTTAACCGAATCGCAGTATTTT
size: many; J: TRBJ2-5; V: TRBV7-3; D: -; CDR3: CASSLMAYETQYF; DNA: TGTGCCAGCAGCTTAATGGCCTACGAGACCCAGTACTTC
size: -; J: TRBJ1-1; V: TRBV5-4; D: -; CDR3: CASSSTRNTEAFF; DNA: TGTGCCAGCAGCTCTACAAGAAACACTGAAGCTTTCTTT
size: medium-sized; J: TRBJ2-1; V: TRBV12-3/TRBV12-4; D: TRBD2; CDR3: CASSPPGLAGGAEQFF; DNA: TGTGCCAGCAGTCCACCAGGACTAGCGGGAGGGGCTGAGCAGTTCTTC
size: -; J: TRBJ2-4; V: TRBV5-4; D: TRBD1; CDR3: CASSTKPTGTDKNIQYF; DNA: TGTGCCAGCAGCACCAAACCAACGGGGACAGACAAAAACATTCAGTACTTC
size: many; J: TRBJ2-1; V: TRBV29-1; D: TRBD1; CDR3: CSVELGQGYNEQFF; DNA: TGCAGCGTTGAATTGGGACAGGGGTACAATGAGCAGTTCTTC
size: -; J: TRBJ1-6; V: TRBV10-3; D: TRBD1; CDR3: CAISESGQGYNSPLHF; DNA: TGTGCCATCAGTGAGTCGGGACAGGGCTATAATTCACCCCTCCACTTT
size: -; J: TRBJ2-5; V: TRBV7-3; D: -; CDR3: CASSPGPGETQYF; DNA: TGTGCCAGCAGCCCGGGGCCGGGGGAGACCCAGTACTTC
size: many; J: TRBJ2-2; V: TRBV5-1; D: -; CDR3: CASSRVPNTGELFF; DNA: TGCGCCAGCAGCCGGGTACCGAACACCGGGGAGCTGTTTTTT
size: few; J: TRBJ2-1; V: TRBV20-1; D: -; CDR3: CSARLHRAPEQFF; DNA: TGCAGTGCTAGGTTACATCGGGCACCGGAGCAGTTCTTC
size: many; J: TRBJ2-7; V: TRBV3-1; D: -; CDR3: CASSQGLGYEQYF; DNA: TGTGCCAGCAGCCAAGGCTTGGGCTACGAGCAGTACTTC
size: -; J: TRBJ2-7; V: TRBV30; D: TRBD1; CDR3: CAWRGTGYEQYF; DNA: TGTGCCTGGCGGGGGACAGGGTACGAGCAGTACTTC
size: medium-sized; J: TRBJ2-1; V: TRBV29-1; D: TRBD2; CDR3: CSGVGGLADNEQFF; DNA: TGCAGCGGCGTGGGGGGACTAGCGGACAATGAGCAGTTCTTC
size: many; J: TRBJ1-6; V: TRBV6-2/TRBV6-3; D: -; CDR3: CASSYGISPLHF; DNA: TGTGCCAGCAGTTACGGAATTTCACCCCTCCACTTT
size: few; J: TRBJ2-3; V: TRBV14; D: -; CDR3: CASSQDLTTQYF; DNA: TGTGCCAGCAGCCAAGATTTAACTACGCAGTATTTT
size: many; J: TRBJ2-5; V: TRBV30; D: -; CDR3: CAWSAEETQYF; DNA: TGTGCCTGGAGTGCCGAGGAGACCCAGTACTTC
size: few; J: TRBJ2-4; V: TRBV6-2/TRBV6-3; D: TRBD2; CDR3: CASKGLAGNKNIQYF; DNA: TGTGCCAGCAAAGGACTAGCGGGTAACAAAAACATTCAGTACTTC
size: many; J: TRBJ1-2; V: TRBV29-1; D: -; CDR3: CSVTRGPGGYTF; DNA: TGCAGCGTCACCAGGGGCCCCGGTGGCTACACCTTC
size: many; J: TRBJ1-2; V: TRBV14; D: TRBD1; CDR3: CASSQGQGYGGYTF; DNA: TGTGCCAGCAGCCAAGGACAGGGCTACGGTGGCTACACCTTC
size: many; J: TRBJ2-1; V: TRBV7-6; D: TRBD2; CDR3: CASSSQTSGPSPYNEQFF; DNA: TGTGCCAGCAGCTCGCAGACTAGCGGACCATCGCCCTACAATGAGCAGTTCTTC
size: few; J: TRBJ2-7; V: TRBV18; D: -; CDR3: CASSPRELTYEQYF; DNA: TGTGCCAGCTCACCAAGAGAATTAACCTACGAGCAGTACTTC
size: -; J: TRBJ2-7; V: TRBV15; D: -; CDR3: CATSRDGLGGEQYF; DNA: TGTGCCACCAGCAGAGATGGGCTCGGAGGGGAGCAGTACTTC
size: many; J: TRBJ2-1; V: TRBV24-1; D: -; CDR3: CASQGSEFGEQFF; DNA: TGTGCCTCACAGGGCTCCGAATTTGGTGAGCAGTTCTTC
size: many; J: TRBJ2-1; V: TRBV5-1; D: -; CDR3: CASSPAAGAIDYNEQFF; DNA: TGCGCCAGCAGCCCAGCGGCCGGGGCTATTGATTACAATGAGCAGTTCTTC
size: many; J: TRBJ1-4; V: TRBV29-1; D: -; CDR3: CSVGRRGWNEKLFF; DNA: TGCAGCGTTGGAAGGAGGGGTTGGAATGAAAAACTGTTTTTT
size: many; J: TRBJ2-2; V: TRBV10-2; D: TRBD2; CDR3: CASRQRWLAGSGELFF; DNA: TGCGCCAGCAGACAACGTTGGCTAGCGGGATCCGGGGAGCTGTTTTTT
size: few; J: TRBJ2-1; V: TRBV7-2; D: TRBD1; CDR3: CASSLYGQDNEQFF; DNA: TGTGCCAGCAGCCTGTACGGACAGGACAATGAGCAGTTCTTC
size: medium-sized; J: TRBJ1-5; V: TRBV25-1; D: -; CDR3: CASSESGNQPQHF; DNA: TGTGCCAGCAGTGAGTCAGGGAACCAGCCCCAGCATTTT
size: few; J: TRBJ2-1; V: TRBV23-1; D: TRBD1; CDR3: CASSQSEDRDYNEQFF; DNA: TGCGCCAGCAGTCAATCGGAGGACAGGGATTACAATGAGCAGTTCTTC
size: many; J: TRBJ2-2; V: TRBV5-6; D: -; CDR3: CASSSSPLGELFF; DNA: TGTGCCAGCAGCTCCTCGCCCCTCGGGGAGCTGTTTTTT
size: many; J: TRBJ2-7; V: TRBV19; D: -; CDR3: CASSSLAGASSEQYF; DNA: TGTGCCAGTAGTTCGTTGGCAGGGGCATCATCCGAGCAGTACTTC
size: -; J: TRBJ2-1; V: TRBV6-6; D: -; CDR3: CASSLSWGPGNEQFF; DNA: TGTGCCAGCAGTCTCTCTTGGGGTCCTGGCAATGAGCAGTTCTTC
size: many; J: TRBJ2-7; V: TRBV29-1; D: TRBD2; CDR3: CSVGGGAGGSYEQYF; DNA: TGCAGCGTTGGAGGGGGAGCGGGAGGTTCCTACGAGCAGTACTTC
size: many; J: TRBJ2-1; V: TRBV11-1; D: -; CDR3: CASSPRWGSYNEQFF; DNA: TGTGCCAGCAGCCCCAGGTGGGGCTCCTACAATGAGCAGTTCTTC
size: few; J: TRBJ2-7; V: TRBV7-2; D: -; CDR3: CASSWDTYSYEQYF; DNA: TGTGCCAGCAGCTGGGACACCTACTCCTACGAGCAGTACTTC
size: many; J: TRBJ2-3; V: TRBV9; D: TRBD2; CDR3: CASSVQGGRDTDTQYF; DNA: TGTGCCAGCAGCGTACAAGGCGGGAGGGACACAGATACGCAGTATTTT
size: few; J: TRBJ2-2; V: TRBV7-2; D: -; CDR3: CASSSVAYRSGELFF; DNA: TGTGCCAGCAGCTCCGTTGCGTATAGGTCCGGAGAGCTGTTTTTT
size: few; J: TRBJ2-7; V: TRBV29-1; D: -; CDR3: CSVEDSFTYEQYF; DNA: TGCAGCGTTGAAGACAGTTTTACCTACGAGCAGTACTTC
size: many; J: TRBJ2-1; V: TRBV11-3; D: -; CDR3: CASSLGPSSNEQFF; DNA: TGTGCCAGCAGCTTAGGACCAAGCTCAAATGAGCAGTTCTTC
size: many; J: TRBJ1-5; V: TRBV4-1; D: -; CDR3: CASSQDIQPNQPQHF; DNA: TGCGCCAGCAGCCAAGATATCCAGCCCAATCAGCCCCAGCATTTT
size: many; J: TRBJ1-5; V: TRBV7-2; D: TRBD1; CDR3: CASSAQGTLSNQPQHF; DNA: TGTGCCAGCAGCGCACAGGGGACTTTAAGCAATCAGCCCCAGCATTTT